Presented here are 10 T cell receptor beta chains from one specimen sequenced in a study of control samples from healthy donors and cancer patients. The data were produced by immunoSEQ multiplex PCR, yet TCRdb's version contains in-frame clones alone and is incomplete. The sample lists over 150,000 clones, approximately 94% occurring once. The specimen sequenced was PBMCs. These receptors all stem from a man aged 55 to 69 with colorectal cancer.

The V and J genes are TRBV18 and TRBJ2-1; D possibly corresponds to TRBD2 (6 bases). In germline, CDR1 is KGHSH, CDR2 LQKENI. V gave up 0 bases and J gave up 0 bases, with 9 bases separating them. The length of the CDR3 is 16 residues. DNA of the CDR3: TGTGCCAGCTCACCACCGTCGGGGGACTCCTACAATGAGCAGTTCTTC. This codes for CASSPPSGDSYNEQFF.

The count of this clone is one. The chain employs TRBV28 and TRBJ2-2; tentatively, D is TRBD1 (6 bases). The CDR3 sequence is 15 residues long. Germline CDR1 reads MDHEN; CDR2 reads SYDVKM. V lost 6 bases and J lost 0, with 11 bases in between. In DNA, the CDR3 is TGTGCCAGCAGGCAGACAGGTCCGAACACCGGGGAGCTGTTTTTT. Translated, it gives CASRQTGPNTGELFF.

J is TRBJ1-2 and V is TRBV9, with TRBD1 matching over 7 bases. Losses at the gene ends were 4 bases for V and 8 bases for J; bases not matched to a gene: 5. CDR1 is SGDLS, CDR2 YYNGEE, per germline. The CDR3 is 12 residues long. CDR3 DNA: TGTGCCAGCAGCCCTACAGGGGCAGGCTACACCTTC. This sequence encodes CASSPTGAGYTF. Combining the CDR3 with reference TRBV9 and TRBJ1-2 gives the whole variable domain DSGVTQTPKHLITATGQRVTLRCSPRSGDLSVYWYQQSLDQGLQFLIQYYNGEERAKGNILERFSAQQFPDLHSELNLSSLELGDSALYFCASSPTGAGYTFGSGTRLTVV.

The chain is built from TRBV2 and TRBJ1-5; D may be TRBD1 (6 bases). The V end was cut by 8 bases, the J end by 5 bases, with 19 bases between. Germline values: CDR1 SNHLY, CDR2 FYNNEI. The CDR3 totals 15 residues. The CDR3 here is CASGLGGGLYQPQHF. Written as DNA, the CDR3 is TGTGCCAGCGGGTTAGGTGGGGGGCTTTATCAGCCCCAGCATTTT.

The J gene is TRBJ2-7, the V gene TRBV19; possible D gene TRBD1, 5 bases. The germline CDR1 and CDR2 sequences are LNHDA and SQIVND (reference sequence). Trimming took off 7 bases at V and 2 bases at J, with 15 bases between the two ends. The CDR3 sequence is 14 residues long. Written as DNA, the CDR3 is TGTGCCAGTATCTTTCCAGACAGTACCTACGAGCAGTACTTC. It specifies CASIFPDSTYEQYF. The whole variable domain, remainder taken from reference TRBV19 and TRBJ2-7, is DGGITQSPKYLFRKEGQNVTLSCEQNLNHDAMYWYRQDPGQGLRLIYYSQIVNDFQKGDIAEGYSVSREKKESFPLTVTSAQKNPTAFYLCASIFPDSTYEQYFGPGTRLTVT.

The chain couples TRBV18 to TRBJ2-1; D is unclear. With 0 bases removed from V and 10 bases from J, the gap between germline ends came to 10 bases. The germline V gene encodes CDR1 KGHSH and CDR2 LQKENI. This CDR3 spans 13 amino acids. DNA for the CDR3: TGTGCCAGCTCACCACCCGTCACCCTCGAGCAGTTCTTC. Translating gives CASSPPVTLEQFF.

The chain joins TRBV29-1 to TRBJ2-3; perhaps TRBD2 as D (5 bases). V was cut by 7 bases and J by 5 bases, with 16 bases left in between. Germline lookup yields CDR1 SQVTM and CDR2 ANQGSEA. CDR3 size: 13 residues. In DNA, the CDR3 is TGCAGCGCCCGCGGAGGAACGGGAGATACGCAGTATTTT. This gives the protein CSARGGTGDTQYF.

As DNA, the CDR3 is TGTGCCAGCAGCTCCCGGGGGGGTAATTCACCCCTCCACTTT. Its translation is CASSSRGGNSPLHF. The chain has TRBV6-5 and TRBJ1-6, with D perhaps matching TRBD1 (5 bases). The CDR3 consists of 14 residues. The germline V and J ends were trimmed by 6 bases and 6 bases, with 12 bases remaining between them. Germline-derived CDR1 and CDR2 are MNHEY and SVGAGI.

The chain recombines TRBV6-2 or TRBV6-3 with TRBJ2-7, with D uncertain. The CDR3 has 12 residues. Trimming took 4 bases from V and 3 from J, leaving 7 bases between them. Germline V gives CDR1 MNHEY, CDR2 SVGEGT. The CDR3 sequence is CASSSVGYEQYF. The DNA for the CDR3 is TGTGCCAGCAGTTCTGTTGGCTACGAGCAGTACTTC.

CDR3 loop: CSGTGMRNTEAFF. DNA of the CDR3: TGCAGCGGTACAGGGATGAGGAACACTGAAGCTTTCTTT. The chain uses TRBV29-1 and TRBJ1-1; TRBD1 might be the D (6 bases). This CDR3 has 13 residues. Germline CDR1 reads SQVTM; CDR2 reads ANQGSEA. With 7 bases removed from V and 1 base from J, the gap between germline ends came to 13 bases.